This T cell receptor (beta chain) is drawn from a study of cytomegalovirus exposure and HLA in healthy donors. This CDR3 has 18 amino acids. V lost 1 base, J lost 0 bases, and 8 bases stayed unmatched. Germline CDR1 and CDR2: SGHDT and YYEEEE. Primers for the PCR totalled 60 Vbeta and 13 Jbeta. Measured with immunoSEQ multiplex PCR; TCRdb has only the in-frame clones, and not every one. The listing records 75,000 to 95,000 clones. Sample: PBMCs. The TCR comes from a young man in good health and CMV-seronegative. The genes are TRBV5-6 and TRBJ2-7; 12 nucleotides align to TRBD2. CDR3 in DNA: TGTGCCAGCAGCTTGCTAGCGGGAGGGGGGGGATTCTCCTACGAGCAGTACTTC. This codes for CASSLLAGGGGFSYEQYF.